The subject of this entry is one TCR beta chain. The data were obtained in a study of blood T cell repertoires in COVID-19. Under the authors' procedure: Estimation of nucleated cell counts was performed using reference gene primer amplification. The repertoire was sequenced with immunoSEQ multiplex PCR; TCRdb's copy has only in-frame clones and lacks some. V and J calls and clone size are as listed in that table; D and trimming were resolved from the DNA. The sample consists of almost 200,000 clones, about four fifths of them appearing once. CDR1 is ENHRY and CDR2 is SYGVKD in the germline V gene. The CDR3 consists of 15 residues. With V trimmed by 10 bases and J by 2 bases, 10 bases remained unmatched.

The sequence was obtained from a woman aged 40-49 years with COVID-19, enrolled during active disease. The J gene is TRBJ2-3, the V gene TRBV10-3, with 9 bases fitting TRBD2. The specimen was peripheral blood. The CDR3: CATQGAGGVTDTQYF. CDR3 nucleotide sequence: TGTGCCACCCAGGGAGCGGGAGGAGTCACAGATACGCAGTATTTT.